The clone carrying this T cell receptor beta chain was seen a few times. Antigen unknown. This record comes from a study of identical twins. TCRdb re-called the 5' RACE reads through MiXCR, storing one row per CDR3 protein. This table has over 600,000 distinct CDR3 sequences, 21% appearing once. Study outcomes and limitations: The more abundant beta clonotypes in cord blood had fewer insertions, and memory repertoires did not show this.

The germline CDR1 and CDR2 sequences are PRHDT and FYEKMQ (reference sequence). V was cut by 1 base and J by 10 bases, with 10 bases left in between. This CDR3 contains 12 residues. This sample was shared with a second study, whose subject was T cells expressing NK-cell markers.

The TCR comes from a woman aged 18-30 years in good health. The chain has TRBV13 and TRBJ1-1; D is possibly TRBD1 (5 bases). Sequenced sample: PBMCs. The chain's CDR3 is CASSLAGARAFF. In DNA form, the CDR3 reads TGTGCCAGCAGCTTAGCTGGGGCTCGAGCTTTCTTT.